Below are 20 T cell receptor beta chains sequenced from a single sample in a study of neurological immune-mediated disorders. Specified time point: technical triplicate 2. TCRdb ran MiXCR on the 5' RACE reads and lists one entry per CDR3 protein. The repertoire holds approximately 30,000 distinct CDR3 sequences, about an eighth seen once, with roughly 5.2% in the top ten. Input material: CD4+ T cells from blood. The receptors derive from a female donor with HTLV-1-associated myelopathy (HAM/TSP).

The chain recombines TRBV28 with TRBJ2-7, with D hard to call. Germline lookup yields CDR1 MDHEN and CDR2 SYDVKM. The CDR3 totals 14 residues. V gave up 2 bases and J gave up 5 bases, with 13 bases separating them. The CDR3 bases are TGTGCCAGCAGTTTAAGTCAGAGTTACCACGAGCAGTACTTC. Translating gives CASSLSQSYHEQYF.

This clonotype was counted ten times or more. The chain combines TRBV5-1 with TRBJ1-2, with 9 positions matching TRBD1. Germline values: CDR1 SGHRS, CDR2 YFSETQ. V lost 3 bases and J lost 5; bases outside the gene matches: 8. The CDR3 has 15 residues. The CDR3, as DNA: TGCGCCAGCAGCTCTCCGGGACAGGGAGGGTATGGCTACACCTTC. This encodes CASSSPGQGGYGYTF.

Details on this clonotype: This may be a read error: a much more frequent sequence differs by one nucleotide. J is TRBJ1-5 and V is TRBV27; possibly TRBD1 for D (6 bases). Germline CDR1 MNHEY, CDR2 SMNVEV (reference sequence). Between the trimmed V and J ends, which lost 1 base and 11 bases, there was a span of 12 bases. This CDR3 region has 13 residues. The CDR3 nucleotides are TGTGCCAGCAGTTTATACGGGGGGCAGACCCAGCATTTT. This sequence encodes CASSLYGGQTQHF.

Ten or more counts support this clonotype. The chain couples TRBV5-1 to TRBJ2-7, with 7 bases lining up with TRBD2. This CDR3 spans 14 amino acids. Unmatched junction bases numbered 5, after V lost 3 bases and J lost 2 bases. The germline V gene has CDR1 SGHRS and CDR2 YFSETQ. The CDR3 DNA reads TGCGCCAGCAGCTACCGGGACTATGCCTACGAGCAGTACTTC. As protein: CASSYRDYAYEQYF.

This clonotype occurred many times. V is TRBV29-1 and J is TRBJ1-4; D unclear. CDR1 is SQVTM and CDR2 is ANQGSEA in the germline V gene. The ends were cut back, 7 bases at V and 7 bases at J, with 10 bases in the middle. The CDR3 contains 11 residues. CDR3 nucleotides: TGCAGCGCCGCCGAGGGTGAAAAACTGTTTTTT. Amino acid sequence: CSAAEGEKLFF.

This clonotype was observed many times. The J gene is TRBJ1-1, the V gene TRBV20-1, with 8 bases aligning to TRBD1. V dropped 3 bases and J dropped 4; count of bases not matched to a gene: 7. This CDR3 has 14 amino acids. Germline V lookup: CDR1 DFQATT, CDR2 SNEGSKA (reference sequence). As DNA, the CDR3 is TGCAGTGCTAGGCCGCAGGGGGCAGGCACTGAAGCTTTCTTT. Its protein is CSARPQGAGTEAFF.

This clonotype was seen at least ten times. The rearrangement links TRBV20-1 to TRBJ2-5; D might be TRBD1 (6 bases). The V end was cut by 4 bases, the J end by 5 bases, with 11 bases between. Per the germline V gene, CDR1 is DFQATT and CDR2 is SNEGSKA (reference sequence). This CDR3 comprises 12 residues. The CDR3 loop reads CSAIDRKETQYF. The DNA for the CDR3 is TGCAGTGCTATAGACAGGAAGGAGACCCAGTACTTC.

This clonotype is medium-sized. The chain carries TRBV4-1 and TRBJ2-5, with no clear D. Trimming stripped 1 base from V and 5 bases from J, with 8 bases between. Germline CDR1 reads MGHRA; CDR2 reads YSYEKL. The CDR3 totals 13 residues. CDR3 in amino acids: CASSQVARETQYF. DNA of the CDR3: TGCGCCAGCAGCCAAGTAGCCAGGGAGACCCAGTACTTC.

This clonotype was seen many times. The CDR3 DNA is TGTGCCAGCAGTTCTAGTGGGTCGTACGAGCAGTACTTC. Its protein product is CASSSSGSYEQYF. The chain combines TRBV6-2 or TRBV6-3 with TRBJ2-7; D not certain. The CDR3 covers 13 residues. V dropped 4 bases and J dropped 4 bases, with 11 bases sitting between them. From germline, CDR1 is MNHEY and CDR2 SVGEGT.

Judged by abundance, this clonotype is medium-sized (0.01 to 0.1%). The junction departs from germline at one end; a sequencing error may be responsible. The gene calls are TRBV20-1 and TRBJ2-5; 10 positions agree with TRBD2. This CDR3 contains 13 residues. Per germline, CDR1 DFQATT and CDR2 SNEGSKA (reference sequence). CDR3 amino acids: CNARAGGPETQYF. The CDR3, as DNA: TGCAATGCTAGAGCGGGGGGGCCCGAGACCCAGTACTTC.

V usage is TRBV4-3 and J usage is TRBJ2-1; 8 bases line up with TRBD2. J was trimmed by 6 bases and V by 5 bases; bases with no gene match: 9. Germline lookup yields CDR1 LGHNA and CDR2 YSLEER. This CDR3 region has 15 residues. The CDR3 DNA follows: TGCGCCAGCAGCTTGATGACCGGGGGGGCCAATGAGCAGTTCTTC. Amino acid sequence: CASSLMTGGANEQFF.

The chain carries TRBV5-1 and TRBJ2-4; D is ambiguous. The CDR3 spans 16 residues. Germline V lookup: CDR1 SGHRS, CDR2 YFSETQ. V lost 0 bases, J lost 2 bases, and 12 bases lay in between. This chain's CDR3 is CASSLGAWRTKNIQYF. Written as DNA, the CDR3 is TGCGCCAGCAGCTTGGGGGCATGGCGGACCAAAAACATTCAGTACTTC.

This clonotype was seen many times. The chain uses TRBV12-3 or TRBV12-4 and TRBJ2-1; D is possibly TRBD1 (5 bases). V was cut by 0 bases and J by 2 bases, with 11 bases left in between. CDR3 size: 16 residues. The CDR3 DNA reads TGTGCCAGCAGTTTAGCAGGGGCGATCACCTACAATGAGCAGTTCTTC. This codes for CASSLAGAITYNEQFF.

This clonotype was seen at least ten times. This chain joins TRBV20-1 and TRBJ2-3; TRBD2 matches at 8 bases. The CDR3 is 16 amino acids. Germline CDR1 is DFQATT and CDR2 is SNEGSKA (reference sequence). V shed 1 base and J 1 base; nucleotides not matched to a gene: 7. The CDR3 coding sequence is TGCAGTGCTAGAGGGGGGACTAGGGGGGGCACAGATACGCAGTATTTT. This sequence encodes CSARGGTRGGTDTQYF.

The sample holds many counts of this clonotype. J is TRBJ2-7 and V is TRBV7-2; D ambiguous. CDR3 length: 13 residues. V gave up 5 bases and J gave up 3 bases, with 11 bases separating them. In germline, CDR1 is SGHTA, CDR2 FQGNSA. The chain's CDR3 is CASSRTALYEQYF. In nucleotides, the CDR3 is TGTGCCAGCAGCAGAACCGCCCTCTACGAGCAGTACTTC.

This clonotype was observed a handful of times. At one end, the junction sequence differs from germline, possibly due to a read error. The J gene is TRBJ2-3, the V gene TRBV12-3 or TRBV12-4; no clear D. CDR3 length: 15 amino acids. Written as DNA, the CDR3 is TGTGTCAGCAGTTTCCGTCGGGTAGGGACAGATACGCAGTATTTT. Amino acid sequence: CVSSFRRVGTDTQYF.

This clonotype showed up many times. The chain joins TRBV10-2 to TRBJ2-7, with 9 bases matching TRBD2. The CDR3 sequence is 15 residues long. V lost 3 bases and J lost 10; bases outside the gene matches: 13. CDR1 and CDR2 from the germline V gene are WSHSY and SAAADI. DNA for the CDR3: TGCGCCAGCAGTGAAGACAGCGTGGGCGGGAGGGCCCAGTACTTC. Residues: CASSEDSVGGRAQYF.

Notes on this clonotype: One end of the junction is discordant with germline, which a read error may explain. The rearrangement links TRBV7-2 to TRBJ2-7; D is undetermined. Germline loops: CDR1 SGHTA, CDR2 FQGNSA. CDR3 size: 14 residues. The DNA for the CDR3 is TGTGCCAGCAGCTACTCAGCCCTACTCTACGAGCATTACTTC. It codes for CASSYSALLYEHYF.

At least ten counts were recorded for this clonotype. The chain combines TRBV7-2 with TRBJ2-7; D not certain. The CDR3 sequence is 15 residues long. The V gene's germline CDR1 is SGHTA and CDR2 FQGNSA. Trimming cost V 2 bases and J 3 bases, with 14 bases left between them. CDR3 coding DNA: TGTGCCAGCAGCTTAAGTGTCCTTGGTTTCTACGAGCAGTACTTC. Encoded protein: CASSLSVLGFYEQYF.

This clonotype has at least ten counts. The DNA for the CDR3 is TGTGCCAGCAGCTTACGAGCCGGGACTAGCGGACAAGAGACCCAGTACTTC. It encodes CASSLRAGTSGQETQYF. This sequence joins TRBV7-9 and TRBJ2-5; 11 bases match TRBD2. This CDR3 region has 17 residues. V trimming: 2 bases; J trimming: 2 bases; junction bases outside the gene matches: 7. From germline, CDR1 is SEHNR and CDR2 FQNEAQ (reference sequence).